The 12 T cell receptor beta chains listed next were all sequenced from one sample in a study of T cell clonotyping in hematopoietic cell transplantation. The table came from immunoSEQ multiplex PCR; TCRdb's copy has only in-frame clones and leaves some out. The data hold approximately 8,700 clones, with around 97% observed a single time. Specimen: peripheral blood mononuclear cells, collected 100 days after allogeneic stem cell transplant. These receptors were taken from a male patient aged 55 to 69 who had an allogeneic stem cell transplant from a related donor, so the T cells may come from the graft donor. Some clones in this sample may be carry-over from other donors' samples.

The chain uses TRBV7-6 and TRBJ2-7; TRBD1 agrees at 7 bases. The V and J ends lost 5 bases and 5 bases, in that order; junction bases with no gene match: 15. CDR1 and CDR2 (germline): SGHVS, FNYEAQ. The CDR3 extends over 16 amino acids. The CDR3 DNA is TGTGCCAGCAGCGCTACCACAGGGGACGGATTCGACGAGCAGTACTTC. Protein: CASSATTGDGFDEQYF.

The J gene is TRBJ1-2, the V gene TRBV6-4; 7 bases are shared with TRBD1. The CDR3 contains 15 residues. J was trimmed by 4 bases and V by 2 bases; bases with no gene match: 7. The germline V gene encodes CDR1 MRHNA and CDR2 SNTAGT. The CDR3 region is CASSDTRTGPYGYTF. CDR3 in DNA: TGTGCCAGCAGTGACACAAGGACAGGACCCTATGGCTACACCTTC.

The genes are TRBV28 and TRBJ2-7; TRBD1 aligns across 7 bases. The germline CDR1 and CDR2 sequences are MDHEN and SYDVKM. The CDR3 is made up of 14 amino acids. With 5 bases clipped from V and 2 bases from J, the junction kept 6 bases outside the gene matches. The DNA for the CDR3 is TGTGCCAGCAGTACACGGGACAGTCCCTACGAGCAGTACTTC. Protein sequence: CASSTRDSPYEQYF.

The sample holds one count of this clone. The chain combines TRBV19 with TRBJ1-5, with 8 bases aligning to TRBD1. The CDR3 runs to 14 residues. J gave up 7 bases and V 8 bases, and 10 bases lay outside the gene matches. Germline V gene data show CDR1 as LNHDA and CDR2 as SQIVND (reference sequence). For the CDR3, the DNA is TGTGCCAGTCACCTTCAGGGGGCGACCCAGCCCCAGCATTTT. This encodes CASHLQGATQPQHF.

This clone was seen a single time. The chain couples TRBV11-1 to TRBJ2-5; 7 bases are a match to TRBD1. CDR3 length: 14 amino acids. Trimming removed 2 bases from V and 4 bases from J; junction bases left unmatched: 4. In germline, CDR1 is SGHAT, CDR2 FQDESV (reference sequence). The DNA of the CDR3 is TGTGCCAGCAGCTTAAACCCAGGGGGAGAGACCCAGTACTTC. Amino acid sequence: CASSLNPGGETQYF.

This clone appeared a single time. The chain couples TRBV7-2 to TRBJ2-3, with 10 bases aligning to TRBD2. Germline CDR1 reads SGHTA; CDR2 reads FQGNSA. V was pared by 4 bases and J by 2 bases, with 9 bases of the junction left unmatched. The CDR3 length is 17 residues. This CDR3 reads CASSSIGLAGATDTQYF. CDR3 DNA: TGTGCCAGCAGCTCTATAGGGCTAGCGGGGGCCACAGATACGCAGTATTTT.

This chain connects TRBV10-3 to TRBJ1-6, with D uncertain. The V gene's germline CDR1 is ENHRY and CDR2 SYGVKD. The CDR3 has 13 amino acids. Trimming took 6 bases from V and 6 from J, leaving 9 bases between them. Here the CDR3 reads CAISTALNSPLHF. The CDR3 coding sequence is TGTGCCATCAGCACAGCTCTTAATTCACCCCTCCACTTT.

This clone occurred once. The chain is built from TRBV10-1 and TRBJ2-3, with 10 bases matching TRBD2. The CDR3 length is 15 residues. V dropped 4 bases and J dropped 6; count of bases not matched to a gene: 7. Germline V lookup: CDR1 WNHNN, CDR2 SYGVQD (reference sequence). The CDR3: CASSAAGGPGDTQYF. Written as DNA, the CDR3 is TGCGCCAGCAGTGCAGCGGGGGGGCCAGGGGATACGCAGTATTTT.

The rearrangement uses TRBV4-3 and TRBJ2-7, with a weak D call TRBD1 (6 bases). Between the trimmed V and J ends, which lost 0 bases and 3 bases, there was a span of 15 bases. The CDR3 is 16 amino acids. The germline gives CDR1 LGHNA, CDR2 YSLEER. CDR3 nucleotide sequence: TGCGCCAGCAGCCAAGATTATAGGGGGATGGACTACGAGCAGTACTTC. This encodes CASSQDYRGMDYEQYF.

The sample holds one count of this clone. This sequence joins TRBV6-5 and TRBJ1-3; the D gene is possibly TRBD1 (6 bases). Germline V CDR1 and CDR2: MNHEY, SVGAGI. V dropped 8 bases and J dropped 2 bases, with 10 bases sitting between them. CDR3 length: 13 amino acids. The chain's CDR3 is CASGDMAGNTIYF. CDR3 nucleotide sequence: TGTGCCAGCGGGGACATGGCTGGAAACACCATATATTTT.

Regarding this clone: The germline gene is not matched at one end of the junction; a read error may be the cause. Different DNA sequences within this sample yield the same CDR3. The rearrangement joins TRBV29-1 to TRBJ2-7, with D possibly being TRBD2 (7 bases). Germline V gives CDR1 SQVTM, CDR2 ANQGSEA. This CDR3 spans 16 amino acids. In nucleotides, the CDR3 is TGCAGCGTTGAAGTGGGGAGGGGGGGACCCTCCTACGAACAGTACTTC. Protein sequence: CSVEVGRGGPSYEQYF.

The V and J genes are TRBV7-2 and TRBJ1-2, with 8 bases that match TRBD1. The J segment lost 5 bases and the V segment lost 4 bases, leaving 9 bases of the junction unmatched. Germline CDR1 is SGHTA and CDR2 is FQGNSA. CDR3 length: 15 amino acids. The CDR3 loop reads CASSYPRGRGYGYTF. The DNA of the CDR3 is TGTGCCAGCAGCTATCCCAGGGGGCGCGGGTATGGCTACACCTTC. The complete variable domain, with remaining parts taken from reference TRBV7-2 and TRBJ1-2, reads GAGVSQSPSNKVTEKGKDVELRCDPISGHTALYWYRQSLGQGLEFLIYFQGNSAPDKSGLPSDRFSAERTGGSVSTLTIQRTQQEDSAVYLCASSYPRGRGYGYTFGSGTRLTVV.